Listed below are T cell receptor beta chains from one sample, sequenced in a study of cytomegalovirus exposure and HLA in healthy donors. Measured with immunoSEQ multiplex PCR; TCRdb has only the in-frame clones, and not every one. The sample lists approximately 87,000 clones; around 81% were seen once. What was sequenced was PBMCs. The receptors come from a woman aged 70-85 years in good health and CMV-seropositive. Both conserved end residues are part of each CDR3. Fields, in order: D gene, clone size, J gene, V gene, CDR3 DNA, CDR3 protein. The D gene is left open where the match is weak. Expanded clones are given a class, and other clones once, few, many or no size at all.

NA | NA | TRBJ1-1 | TRBV29-1 | TGCAGCGTTGAAGAGGGAGTGAACACTGAAGCTTTCTTT | CSVEEGVNTEAFF
TRBD2 | NA | TRBJ2-1 | TRBV10-1 | TGCGCCAGCAGCCGGGACCGGGAGGATGAGCAGTTCTTC | CASSRDREDEQFF
TRBD1 | NA | TRBJ2-7 | TRBV11-3 | TGTGCCAGCAGCCAACAGGATGGGACAGCCAAATCCTACGAGCAGTACTTC | CASSQQDGTAKSYEQYF
NA | NA | TRBJ1-4 | TRBV2 | TGTGCCAGCAGTGAGGCGGGACGGATTAATGAAAAACTGTTTTTT | CASSEAGRINEKLFF
TRBD1 | NA | TRBJ2-2 | TRBV4-1 | TGCGCCAGCAGGCCCCGGGACAGGGTGAACACCGGGGAGCTGTTTTTT | CASRPRDRVNTGELFF
TRBD1 | few | TRBJ2-7 | TRBV18 | TGTGCCAGCTCACCCGGGACAGGGGGCGGCGAGCAGTACTTC | CASSPGTGGGEQYF
NA | NA | TRBJ2-7 | TRBV28 | TGTGCCAGCAGTTATCGGGGACAAGCCTTCTACGAGCAGTACTTC | CASSYRGQAFYEQYF
NA | NA | TRBJ2-3 | TRBV5-4 | TGTGCCGTCGTAGGGGGAGGGTCAGATACGCAGTATTTT | CAVVGGGSDTQYF
NA | once | TRBJ1-2 | TRBV30 | TGTGCCTGGGCTAGTCAAGCCCCCTATGGCTACACCTTC | CAWASQAPYGYTF
TRBD2 | NA | TRBJ2-5 | TRBV5-4 | TGTGCCAGCAGCTCAGGGGGACTAGCGGGAGCAGGGGAGACCCAGTACTTC | CASSSGGLAGAGETQYF
NA | NA | TRBJ1-3 | TRBV4-3 | TGCGCCAGCAGCCAAGATTCCTCGGACAGACGCGGAAACACCATATATTTT | CASSQDSSDRRGNTIYF
NA | few | TRBJ2-7 | TRBV27 | TGTGCCAGCAGTCGTTTGGGGAGCTACGAGCAGTACTTC | CASSRLGSYEQYF
TRBD1 | NA | TRBJ2-7 | TRBV5-1 | TGCGCCAGCAGCTGGACAGGGGGAGAGCAGTACTTC | CASSWTGGEQYF
TRBD2 | NA | TRBJ2-1 | TRBV14 | TGTGCCAGCAGCCCTAGCGGGTACTCCTACAATGAGCAGTTCTTC | CASSPSGYSYNEQFF
NA | once | TRBJ1-2 | TRBV7-9 | TGTTCCAGCAGCCTGGAAACAGGTCGCAGCTACACCTTC | CSSSLETGRSYTF
NA | NA | TRBJ1-3 | TRBV5-1 | TGCGCCAGCAGCTTTGGCCCAGAGGAGCAATTTGCAAACACCATATATTTT | CASSFGPEEQFANTIYF
NA | NA | TRBJ2-5 | TRBV2 | TGTGCCAGCAGGGGACAACAAGAGACCCAGTACTTC | CASRGQQETQYF
NA | NA | TRBJ1-1 | TRBV14 | TGTGCCAGCTCCTTACTTTCGGGTATGTGGACTGAAGCTTTCTTT | CASSLLSGMWTEAFF